This TCR beta chain emerged from a study of shared clonotypes between healthy human individuals. CD8 cells regarded as naive lacked CD45RO, were positively chosen for CCR7, and omitted terminally differentiated effector memory CD45RA+ cells. Profiling relied on immunoSEQ multiplex PCR, and the TCRdb table lists in-frame clones only, not all of them. The profile shows about 600,000 clones, 98% of them singletons. This CDR3 region has 16 residues. Germline CDR1 SGDLS, CDR2 YYNGEE. The V segment lost 4 bases and the J segment 15 bases; nucleotides outside the gene matches: 13. The sequenced sample was naive CD8+ T cells sorted from blood. The sequence derives from a man aged 25-45 years in good health. This chain joins TRBV9 and TRBJ2-1; 16 positions agree with TRBD2. The DNA of the CDR3 is TGTGCCAGCAGCCCAGCCGGGACTAGCGGGAGGGGTTTCCTGTTCTTC. This codes for CASSPAGTSGRGFLFF.